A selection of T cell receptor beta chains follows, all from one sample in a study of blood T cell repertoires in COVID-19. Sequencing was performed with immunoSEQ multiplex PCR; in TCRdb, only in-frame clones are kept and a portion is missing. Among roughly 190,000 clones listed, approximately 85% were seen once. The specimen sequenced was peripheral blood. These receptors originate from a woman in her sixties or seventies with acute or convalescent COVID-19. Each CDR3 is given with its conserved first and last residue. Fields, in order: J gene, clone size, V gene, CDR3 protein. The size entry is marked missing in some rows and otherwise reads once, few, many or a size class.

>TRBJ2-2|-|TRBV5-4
CASSSRTGKNTGELFF
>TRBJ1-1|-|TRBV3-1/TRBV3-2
CASSHTDRNTEAFF
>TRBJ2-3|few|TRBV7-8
CASSLGLAEDTQYF
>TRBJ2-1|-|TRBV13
CASSPLTGGAYNEQFF
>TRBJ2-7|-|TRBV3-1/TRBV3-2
CASSQDSRAVYEQYF
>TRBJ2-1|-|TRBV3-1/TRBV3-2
CATTPLAGAYNEQFF
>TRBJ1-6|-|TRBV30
CAWSMSVNSPLHF
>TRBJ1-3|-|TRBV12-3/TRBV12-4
CASSLQNTIYF
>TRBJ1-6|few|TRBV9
CASSVAGQNSPLHF
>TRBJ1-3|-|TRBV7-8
CASSLVRDRAGNTIYF
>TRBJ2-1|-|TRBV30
CAWSGYNEQFF
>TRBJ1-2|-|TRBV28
CASTDSTRPVYGYTF
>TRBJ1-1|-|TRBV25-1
CASRTGRTEAFF
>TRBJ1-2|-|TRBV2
CASSAETGVGYTF
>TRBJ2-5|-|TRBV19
CASSQTSQETQYF
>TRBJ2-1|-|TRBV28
CASSPAYNEQFF
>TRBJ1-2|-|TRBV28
CASSLGTGVNGYTF
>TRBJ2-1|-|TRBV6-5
CASKGVSREQFF
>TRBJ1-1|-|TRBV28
CASSLRNTEAFF
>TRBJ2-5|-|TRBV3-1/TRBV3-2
CASSPSTSGETQYF
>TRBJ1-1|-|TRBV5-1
CASSLGDYRAENTEAFF
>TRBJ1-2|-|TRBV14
CASSQDLNYGYTF
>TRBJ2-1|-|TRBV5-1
CASSLEGREHNEQFF
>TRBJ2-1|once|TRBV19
CASSLAASYNEQFF
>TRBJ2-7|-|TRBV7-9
CASSHMLAEYEQYF
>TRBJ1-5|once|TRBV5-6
CASSSFDRVPGNQPQHF
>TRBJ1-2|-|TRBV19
CASTTGGVFNYGYTF
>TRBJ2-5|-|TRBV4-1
CASSQVGLAGETQYF
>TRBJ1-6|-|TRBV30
CAWSPGQGMNSPLHF
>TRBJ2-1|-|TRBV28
CASSTPSSGSSYNEQFF
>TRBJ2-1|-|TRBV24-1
CATKGLLNEQFF
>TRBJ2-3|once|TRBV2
CASIPTSGYSTDTQYF
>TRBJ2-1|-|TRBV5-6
CASSLWSTQRFF
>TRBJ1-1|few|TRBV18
CASSPPGGSAFF
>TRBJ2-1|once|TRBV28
CASSLSSPRGNEQFF
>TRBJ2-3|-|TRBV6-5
CASSPLGGADTQYF
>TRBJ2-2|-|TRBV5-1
CASSVGLVSQFANTGELFF
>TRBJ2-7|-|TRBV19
CASSIWTTAPEQYF
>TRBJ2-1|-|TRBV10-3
CAISESPTSGRGPFF
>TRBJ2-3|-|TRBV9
CASSVAPGGFGTDTQYF